These T cell receptor beta chains were read from a single sample in a study of control samples from healthy donors and cancer patients. TCRdb keeps only in-frame clones here, not all; method: immunoSEQ multiplex PCR. The profile shows some 130,000 clones, about 93% of them singletons. Sequenced input: PBMCs. Every receptor here comes from a man in his fifties with head and neck cancer. The CDR3 runs from the conserved cysteine through the conserved F or W. Fields, in order: clone size, D gene, V gene, J gene, CDR3 DNA, CDR3 protein. The D gene is left open where the match is weak. Where a row states a size, it is once, few, many or the class of an expanded clone; other rows omit it.

clone_size: few
d_call: -
v_call: TRBV19
j_call: TRBJ2-1
cdr3_nt: TGTGCCAGTAGTACCGCGAGATACAATGAGCAGTTCTTC
cdr3_aa: CASSTARYNEQFF

clone_size: -
d_call: -
v_call: TRBV9
j_call: TRBJ2-7
cdr3_nt: TGTGCCAGCAGCCTCCGAATAGACGCCTACGAGCAGTACTTC
cdr3_aa: CASSLRIDAYEQYF

clone_size: once
d_call: -
v_call: TRBV27
j_call: TRBJ2-7
cdr3_nt: TGTGCCAGCAGTTTACGGGACGGACCCTACGAGCAGTACTTC
cdr3_aa: CASSLRDGPYEQYF

clone_size: -
d_call: -
v_call: TRBV2
j_call: TRBJ1-2
cdr3_nt: TGTGCCAGCAAAGTGCGGTCGGTGGCCGGCTATGGCTACACCTTC
cdr3_aa: CASKVRSVAGYGYTF

clone_size: few
d_call: -
v_call: TRBV5-1
j_call: TRBJ1-2
cdr3_nt: TGCGCCAGCAGGGGGCAGGGCTATGGCTACACCTTC
cdr3_aa: CASRGQGYGYTF

clone_size: -
d_call: -
v_call: TRBV9
j_call: TRBJ1-4
cdr3_nt: TGTGCCAGCAGTTTCGATAATGAAAAACTGTTTTTT
cdr3_aa: CASSFDNEKLFF

clone_size: -
d_call: TRBD1
v_call: TRBV7-8
j_call: TRBJ2-3
cdr3_nt: TGTGCCAGCAGCCCGGGACAGGGCTCCCCTACGCAGTATTTT
cdr3_aa: CASSPGQGSPTQYF

clone_size: -
d_call: -
v_call: TRBV4-3
j_call: TRBJ1-1
cdr3_nt: TGCGCCAGCAGCCCCTCCCGAGGGCGGATGAACACTGAAGCTTTCTTT
cdr3_aa: CASSPSRGRMNTEAFF

clone_size: once
d_call: -
v_call: TRBV11-3
j_call: TRBJ2-7
cdr3_nt: TGTGCCAGCAGCTTAGACAGGGCCCCGGTTTTGGAAGAGCAGTACTTC
cdr3_aa: CASSLDRAPVLEEQYF

clone_size: -
d_call: TRBD1
v_call: TRBV29-1
j_call: TRBJ2-7
cdr3_nt: TGCAGCGCCCTGGGGACAGGGGGAAAATCGGCCTACGAGCAGTACTTC
cdr3_aa: CSALGTGGKSAYEQYF

clone_size: -
d_call: TRBD2
v_call: TRBV9
j_call: TRBJ2-3
cdr3_nt: TGTGCCAGCAGCAGAACCGGGGGGGCCATTTCAGATACGCAGTATTTT
cdr3_aa: CASSRTGGAISDTQYF

clone_size: -
d_call: -
v_call: TRBV7-8
j_call: TRBJ2-7
cdr3_nt: TGTGCCAGCAGCTTAGCGACCTACGAGCAGTACTTC
cdr3_aa: CASSLATYEQYF

clone_size: -
d_call: -
v_call: TRBV2
j_call: TRBJ2-7
cdr3_nt: TGTGCCAGCAGTCCCCGGGGGACGTACGAGCAGTACTTC
cdr3_aa: CASSPRGTYEQYF

clone_size: -
d_call: -
v_call: TRBV7-2
j_call: TRBJ1-2
cdr3_nt: TGTGCCAGCAGCCGCCTGACGGGCTATGGCTACACCTTC
cdr3_aa: CASSRLTGYGYTF

clone_size: -
d_call: TRBD1
v_call: TRBV5-1
j_call: TRBJ2-3
cdr3_nt: TGCGCCAGCAGCAAGGGACAGGGATTCTCAGATACGCAGTATTTT
cdr3_aa: CASSKGQGFSDTQYF

clone_size: -
d_call: -
v_call: TRBV19
j_call: TRBJ2-1
cdr3_nt: TGTGCCAGTAGTATCGTTGACGAGCAGTTCTTC
cdr3_aa: CASSIVDEQFF

clone_size: -
d_call: -
v_call: TRBV27
j_call: TRBJ2-7
cdr3_nt: TGTGCCAGCAAGCCGGGCAGACGCCCTGGCGAGCAGTACTTC
cdr3_aa: CASKPGRRPGEQYF

clone_size: -
d_call: TRBD2
v_call: TRBV4-1
j_call: TRBJ2-3
cdr3_nt: TGCGCCAGCAGCCAAGATAGGACTAGCGGCGCTCTTACAGATACGCAGTATTTT
cdr3_aa: CASSQDRTSGALTDTQYF

clone_size: -
d_call: -
v_call: TRBV10-3
j_call: TRBJ1-1
cdr3_nt: TGTGCCATCAGTGAGTCCCGAGAAGCTTTCTTT
cdr3_aa: CAISESREAFF

clone_size: -
d_call: -
v_call: TRBV18
j_call: TRBJ1-4
cdr3_nt: TGTGCCAGCTCACCACCTGGCGGGGTCGAAAAACTGTTTTTT
cdr3_aa: CASSPPGGVEKLFF

clone_size: -
d_call: -
v_call: TRBV6-5
j_call: TRBJ2-5
cdr3_nt: TGTGCCAGCAACTATAACAGGGTAGAGACCCAGTACTTC
cdr3_aa: CASNYNRVETQYF

clone_size: -
d_call: -
v_call: TRBV6-2/TRBV6-3
j_call: TRBJ1-3
cdr3_nt: TGTGCCAGCAGCCTAGGAAACACCATATATTTT
cdr3_aa: CASSLGNTIYF

clone_size: -
d_call: -
v_call: TRBV28
j_call: TRBJ1-2
cdr3_nt: TGTGCCAGCAGTTTATCCCTAACGAGGCTTAGGACAGCGAACTATGGCTACACCTTC
cdr3_aa: CASSLSLTRLRTANYGYTF

clone_size: -
d_call: -
v_call: TRBV5-1
j_call: TRBJ1-4
cdr3_nt: TGCGCCAGCAGCTCCGGGACACAGAATGAAAAACTGTTTTTT
cdr3_aa: CASSSGTQNEKLFF